Included here is one T cell receptor (beta chain) sequence, with context. The data are from a study of T-cell memory formation after mild COVID-19. TCRdb redid the calling of the 5' RACE reads with MiXCR, one entry per CDR3 protein. The sample records fewer than 350,000 distinct CDR3 sequences, more than 15% being singletons. The sample comprised PBMCs or a T cell subset sorted from them (not recorded which). This receptor was taken from a man younger than 35 who had mild COVID-19 (a few samples of this study predate the infection). Cell type and time point are not known.

The CDR3 region has the DNA TGTGCCAGCAGACAAGCGGGGGGGCGGTACAATGAGCAGTTCTTC. Encoded protein: CASRQAGGRYNEQFF. This chain links TRBV6-1 with TRBJ2-1, with TRBD2 matching over 10 bases. The CDR3 sequence is 15 residues long. The germline V gene has CDR1 MNHNS and CDR2 SASEGT. Germline trimming cut 6 bases from V and 4 bases from J; bases unmatched to any gene: 6.